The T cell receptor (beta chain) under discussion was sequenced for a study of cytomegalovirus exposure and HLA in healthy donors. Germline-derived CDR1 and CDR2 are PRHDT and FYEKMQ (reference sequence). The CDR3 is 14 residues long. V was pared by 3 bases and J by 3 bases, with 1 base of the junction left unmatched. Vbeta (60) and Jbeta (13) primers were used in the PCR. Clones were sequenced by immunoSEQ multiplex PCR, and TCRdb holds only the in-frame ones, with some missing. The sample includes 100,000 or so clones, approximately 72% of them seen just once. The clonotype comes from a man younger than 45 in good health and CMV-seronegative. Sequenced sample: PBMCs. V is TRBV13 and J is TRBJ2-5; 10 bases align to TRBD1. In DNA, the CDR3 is TGTGCCAGCAGCTTGGGGACAGGGGAAGAGACCCAGTACTTC. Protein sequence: CASSLGTGEETQYF.